The sequence of this T cell receptor (beta chain) was determined in a study of blood T cell repertoires in COVID-19. Method: immunoSEQ multiplex PCR; TCRdb's copy keeps in-frame clones and lacks some. Of approximately 150,000 clones listed, approximately 90% are singletons. The trim removed 3 bases at V and 7 bases at J, leaving 5 bases unmatched. The CDR3 totals 14 residues. Germline V CDR1 and CDR2: LGHNA, YNFKEQ. The TCR comes from a human donor in a cohort sampled during active COVID-19. Sequencing was done on a sample of peripheral blood. The gene calls are TRBV4-2 and TRBJ2-1; 8 positions match TRBD2. The CDR3 DNA sequence: TGTGCCAGCAGCCAGCGGGGGGTCGTTAATGAGCAGTTCTTC. It is translated as CASSQRGVVNEQFF.